The T cell receptor beta chain under discussion was sequenced for a study of blood T cell repertoires in COVID-19. Study at large: The United States, Italy and Spain provided the acute and convalescent COVID-19 samples.

Germline V gene sequence: CDR1 MNHNY, CDR2 SVGAGI (reference sequence). V was trimmed by 5 bases and J by 4 bases, leaving 15 bases between them. This CDR3 is built from 14 residues. In the source study's methods: Reference gene primers were amplified, and this amplification served to estimate nucleated cell counts. Data came from immunoSEQ multiplex PCR; TCRdb stores just in-frame clones and leaves some out. Clone size and the V and J calls come from that table; the DNA yielded D and trimming. The data show 70,000 to 95,000 clones, 65% to 85% seen once. The origin of this receptor is a woman aged 55-69 years with acute or convalescent COVID-19. The V and J genes are TRBV6-6 and TRBJ2-7; perhaps TRBD2 as D (5 bases). Material: peripheral blood. The DNA of the CDR3 is TGTGCCAGCAGTAAGCGGACCGTCTCTTACGAGCAGTACTTC. Translating it yields CASSKRTVSYEQYF.